This TCR beta chain was documented in a study of cytomegalovirus exposure and HLA in healthy donors. The wider study: In a previous analysis, 110 million or so unique TCR beta sequences were found from 170 million or so T cells.

Primers: 60 Vbeta forward and 13 Jbeta reverse. Profiling relied on immunoSEQ multiplex PCR, and the TCRdb table lists in-frame clones only, not all of them. This sample's table reports fewer than 130,000 clones. The CDR3 has 15 amino acids. CDR1 and CDR2 from the germline V gene are SGHTA and FQGNSA. V gave up 2 bases and J gave up 0 bases, with 10 bases separating them. Study-level findings and limits: Most TCR beta V segments were productive about 90% or about 30% of the time in an earlier analysis. DRB1 showed the most TCR associations and HLA-C the fewest in a later analysis, as rates varied by HLA locus.

Note on this clone: Its antigen is unidentified.

Samples came from healthy bone marrow donors. The J gene is TRBJ1-1, the V gene TRBV7-2; possibly TRBD1 for D (5 bases). Material for sequencing was PBMCs. The sequence was collected from a man in his fifties in good health and CMV-seronegative. Written as DNA, the CDR3 is TGTGCCAGCAGCTTACAACAGGTGATGAACACTGAAGCTTTCTTT. Translating gives CASSLQQVMNTEAFF.